This TCR beta chain appears in the sequencing data of a study of identical twins. Study results and caveats: Potential partial confounding of zero-insertion analyses by invariant MAIT and iNKT cells was noted. Fewer insertions were carried by abundant cord blood beta clonotypes, but none was seen in memory repertoires.

This clonotype was counted between two and nine times. The antigen is undetermined. After template switching added a universal primer site, the resulting cDNA carried unique molecular identifiers. TCRdb redid the calling of the 5' RACE reads with MiXCR, one entry per CDR3 protein. The table includes about 700,000 distinct CDR3 sequences, 6% to 6.5% detected once. CDR1 is SGHTA and CDR2 is FQGNSA in the germline V gene. V was pared by 6 bases and J by 1 base, with 9 bases between. CDR3 size: 14 residues. Sample: naive T cells sorted from blood. The J gene is TRBJ1-4, the V gene TRBV7-2, with TRBD1 as a possible D gene (5 bases). The receptor was derived from a man younger than 35 in good health. The CDR3 protein is CASRTGQTNEKLFF. In DNA, the CDR3 is TGTGCCAGCAGAACGGGGCAAACTAATGAAAAACTGTTTTTT.